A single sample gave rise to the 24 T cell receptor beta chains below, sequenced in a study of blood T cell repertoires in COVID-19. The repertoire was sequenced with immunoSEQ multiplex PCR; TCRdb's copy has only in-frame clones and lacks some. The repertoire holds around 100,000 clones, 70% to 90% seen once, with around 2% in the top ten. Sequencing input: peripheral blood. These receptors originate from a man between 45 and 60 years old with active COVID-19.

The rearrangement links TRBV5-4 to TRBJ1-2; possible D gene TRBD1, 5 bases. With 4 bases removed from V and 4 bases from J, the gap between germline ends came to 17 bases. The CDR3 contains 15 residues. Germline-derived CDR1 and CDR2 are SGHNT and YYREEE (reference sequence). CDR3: CASSPDGGKGYGYTF. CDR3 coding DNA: TGTGCCAGCAGCCCGGACGGGGGAAAAGGCTATGGCTACACCTTC. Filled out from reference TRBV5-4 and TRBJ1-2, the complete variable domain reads ETGVTQSPTHLIKTRGQQVTLRCSSQSGHNTVSWYQQALGQGPQFIFQYYREEENGRGNFPPRFSGLQFPNYSSELNVNALELDDSALYLCASSPDGGKGYGYTFGSGTRLTVV.

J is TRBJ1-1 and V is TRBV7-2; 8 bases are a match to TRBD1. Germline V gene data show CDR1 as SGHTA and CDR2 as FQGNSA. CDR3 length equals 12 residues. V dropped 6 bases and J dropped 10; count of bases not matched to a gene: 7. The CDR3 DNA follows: TGTGCCAGCAGGCAGACAGGGACAGGAGCTTTCTTT. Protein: CASRQTGTGAFF.

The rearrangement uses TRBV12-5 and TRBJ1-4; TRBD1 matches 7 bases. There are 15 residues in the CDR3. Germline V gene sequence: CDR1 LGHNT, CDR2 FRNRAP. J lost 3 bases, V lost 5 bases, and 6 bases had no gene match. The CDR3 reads CASGLSGGSNEKLFF. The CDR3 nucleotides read TGTGCTAGTGGTCTATCAGGGGGATCTAATGAAAAACTGTTTTTT.

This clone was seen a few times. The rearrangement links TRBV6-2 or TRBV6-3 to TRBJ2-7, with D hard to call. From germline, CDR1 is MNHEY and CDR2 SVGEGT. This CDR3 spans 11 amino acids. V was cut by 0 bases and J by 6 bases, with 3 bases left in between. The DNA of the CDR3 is TGTGCCAGCAGTTACTCTCTCGAGCAGTACTTC. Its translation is CASSYSLEQYF.

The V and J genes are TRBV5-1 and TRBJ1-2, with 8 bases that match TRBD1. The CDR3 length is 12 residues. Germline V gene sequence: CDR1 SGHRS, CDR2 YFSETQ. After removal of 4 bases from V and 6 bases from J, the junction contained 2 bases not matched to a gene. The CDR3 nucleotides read TGCGCCAGCAGCACGGACAGGGATGGCTACACCTTC. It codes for CASSTDRDGYTF.

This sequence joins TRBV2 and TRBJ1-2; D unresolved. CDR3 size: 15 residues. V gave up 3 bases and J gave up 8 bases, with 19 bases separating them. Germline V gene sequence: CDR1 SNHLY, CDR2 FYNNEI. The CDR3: CASSDDGSLLGGYTF. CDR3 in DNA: TGTGCCAGCAGTGACGATGGCAGCCTTCTAGGAGGCTACACCTTC.

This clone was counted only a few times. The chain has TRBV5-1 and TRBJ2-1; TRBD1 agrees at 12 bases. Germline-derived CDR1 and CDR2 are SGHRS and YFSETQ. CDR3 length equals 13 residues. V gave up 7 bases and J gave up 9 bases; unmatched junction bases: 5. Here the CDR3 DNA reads TGCGCCAGCCGGGACAGGGGGCGGGCTGAGCAGTTCTTC. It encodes CASRDRGRAEQFF.

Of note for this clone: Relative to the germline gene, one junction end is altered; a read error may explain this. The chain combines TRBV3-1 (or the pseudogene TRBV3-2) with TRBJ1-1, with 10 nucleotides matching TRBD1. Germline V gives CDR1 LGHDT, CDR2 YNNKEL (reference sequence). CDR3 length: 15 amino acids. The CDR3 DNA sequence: TGTGCCAGCAGCCTCCAGGGACAGGGGAACCCTGAAGCTTTCTTT. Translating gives CASSLQGQGNPEAFF.

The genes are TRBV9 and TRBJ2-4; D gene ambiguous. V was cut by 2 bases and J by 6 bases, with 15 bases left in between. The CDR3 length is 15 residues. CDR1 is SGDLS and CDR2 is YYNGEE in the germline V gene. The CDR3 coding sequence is TGTGCCAGCAGCGTCAGCGACGGTCCTATAAACATTCAGTACTTC. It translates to CASSVSDGPINIQYF.

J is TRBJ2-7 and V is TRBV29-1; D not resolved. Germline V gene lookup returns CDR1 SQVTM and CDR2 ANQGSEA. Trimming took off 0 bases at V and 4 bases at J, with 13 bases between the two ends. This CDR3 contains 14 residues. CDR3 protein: CSVEDPGQAYEQYF. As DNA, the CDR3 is TGCAGCGTTGAAGATCCGGGTCAAGCATACGAGCAGTACTTC.

CDR3 DNA sequence: TGTGCCAGCAGCGCTGGGGGGGACGGGGAGACCCAGTACTTC. Translated, it gives CASSAGGDGETQYF. V usage is TRBV9 and J usage is TRBJ2-5, with 7 bases fitting TRBD2. The CDR3 spans 14 residues. Germline assignment: CDR1 SGDLS and CDR2 YYNGEE. V shed 3 bases, J shed 5 bases, and the junction held 7 bases outside the gene matches.

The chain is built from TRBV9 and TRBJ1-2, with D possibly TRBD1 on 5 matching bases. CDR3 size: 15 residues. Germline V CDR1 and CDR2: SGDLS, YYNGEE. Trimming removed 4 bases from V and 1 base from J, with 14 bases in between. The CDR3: CASSLDGGYNYGYTF. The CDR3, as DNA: TGTGCCAGCAGCTTAGATGGGGGGTATAACTATGGCTACACCTTC. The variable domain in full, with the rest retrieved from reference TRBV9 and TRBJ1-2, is DSGVTQTPKHLITATGQRVTLRCSPRSGDLSVYWYQQSLDQGLQFLIQYYNGEERAKGNILERFSAQQFPDLHSELNLSSLELGDSALYFCASSLDGGYNYGYTFGSGTRLTVV.

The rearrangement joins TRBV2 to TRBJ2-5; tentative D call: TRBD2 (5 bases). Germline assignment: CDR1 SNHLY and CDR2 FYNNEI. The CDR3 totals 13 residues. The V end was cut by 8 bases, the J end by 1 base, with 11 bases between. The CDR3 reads CASLRGFQETQYF. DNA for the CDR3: TGTGCCAGCTTACGGGGATTCCAAGAGACCCAGTACTTC.

The DNA for the CDR3 is TGTGCCAGTAGTCCCAGCGGGGGGGTTGGTAATGAGCAGTTCTTC. Residues: CASSPSGGVGNEQFF. V usage is TRBV19 and J usage is TRBJ2-1, with 10 bases matching TRBD2. V trimming: 5 bases; J trimming: 7 bases; junction bases outside the gene matches: 8. Germline V gives CDR1 LNHDA, CDR2 SQIVND (reference sequence). CDR3 size: 15 residues.

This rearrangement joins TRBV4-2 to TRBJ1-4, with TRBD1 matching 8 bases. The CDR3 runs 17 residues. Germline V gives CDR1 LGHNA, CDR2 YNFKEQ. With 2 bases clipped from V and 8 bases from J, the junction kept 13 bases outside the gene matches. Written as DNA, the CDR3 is TGTGCCAGCAGCCAATTCTTGGGACAGGACGGGGAGGAAAAACTGTTTTTT. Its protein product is CASSQFLGQDGEEKLFF.

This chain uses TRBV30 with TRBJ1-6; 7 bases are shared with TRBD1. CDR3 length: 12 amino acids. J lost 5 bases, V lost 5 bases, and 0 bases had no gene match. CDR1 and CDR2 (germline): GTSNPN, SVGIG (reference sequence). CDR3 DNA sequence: TGTGCCTGGGACAGGGATAATTCACCCCTCCACTTT. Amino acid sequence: CAWDRDNSPLHF. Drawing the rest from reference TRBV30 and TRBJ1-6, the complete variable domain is SQTIHQWPATLVQPVGSPLSLECTVEGTSNPNLYWYRQAAGRGLQLLFYSVGIGQISSEVPQNLSASRPQDRQFILSSKKLLLSDSGFYLCAWDRDNSPLHFGNGTRLTVT.

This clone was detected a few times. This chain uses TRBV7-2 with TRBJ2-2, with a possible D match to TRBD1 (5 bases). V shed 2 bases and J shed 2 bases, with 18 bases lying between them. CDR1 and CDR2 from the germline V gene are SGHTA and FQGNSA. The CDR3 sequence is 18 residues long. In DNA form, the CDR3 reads TGTGCCAGCAGCTTAAAGGGGTTTGGGGATCGCAACACCGGGGAGCTGTTTTTT. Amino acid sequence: CASSLKGFGDRNTGELFF.

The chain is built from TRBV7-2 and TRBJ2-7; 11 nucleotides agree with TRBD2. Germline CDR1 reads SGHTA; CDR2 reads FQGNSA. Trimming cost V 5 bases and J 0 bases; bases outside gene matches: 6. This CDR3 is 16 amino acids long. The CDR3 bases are TGTGCCAGCAGCCCGACCCTAGCGGGGGGCTCCTACGAGCAGTACTTC. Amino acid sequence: CASSPTLAGGSYEQYF.

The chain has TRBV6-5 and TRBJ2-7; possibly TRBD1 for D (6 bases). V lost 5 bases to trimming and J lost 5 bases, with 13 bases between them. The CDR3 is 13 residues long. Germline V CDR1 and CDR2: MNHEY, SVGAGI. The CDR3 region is CASSPPQGNEQYF. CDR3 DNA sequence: TGTGCCAGCAGTCCGCCCCAGGGGAACGAGCAGTACTTC.

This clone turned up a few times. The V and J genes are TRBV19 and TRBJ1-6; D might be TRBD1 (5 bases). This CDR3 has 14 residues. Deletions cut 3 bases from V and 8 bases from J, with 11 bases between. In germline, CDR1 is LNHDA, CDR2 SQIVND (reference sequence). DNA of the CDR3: TGTGCCAGTAGTATTGCGGGGGTCGATTCACCCCTCCACTTT. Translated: CASSIAGVDSPLHF.

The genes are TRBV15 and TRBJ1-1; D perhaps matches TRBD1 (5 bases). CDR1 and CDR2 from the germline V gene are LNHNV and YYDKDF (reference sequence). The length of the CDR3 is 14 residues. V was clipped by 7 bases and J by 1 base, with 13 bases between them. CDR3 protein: CATIRGHSNTEAFF. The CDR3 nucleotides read TGTGCCACCATCCGAGGACACTCGAACACTGAAGCTTTCTTT.

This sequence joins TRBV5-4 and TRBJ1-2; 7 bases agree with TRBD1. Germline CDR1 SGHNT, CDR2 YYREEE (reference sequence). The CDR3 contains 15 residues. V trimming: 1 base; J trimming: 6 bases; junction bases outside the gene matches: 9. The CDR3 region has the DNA TGTGCCAGCAGCTTGTTCCGGCGCAGGGGGGATGGCTACACCTTC. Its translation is CASSLFRRRGDGYTF.

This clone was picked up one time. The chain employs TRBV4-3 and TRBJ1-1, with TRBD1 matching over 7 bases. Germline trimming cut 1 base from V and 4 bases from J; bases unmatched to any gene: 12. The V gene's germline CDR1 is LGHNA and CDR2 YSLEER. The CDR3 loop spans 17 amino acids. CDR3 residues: CASSQADRGRGSTEAFF. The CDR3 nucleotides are TGCGCCAGCAGCCAAGCTGATAGGGGGCGAGGGAGCACTGAAGCTTTCTTT.

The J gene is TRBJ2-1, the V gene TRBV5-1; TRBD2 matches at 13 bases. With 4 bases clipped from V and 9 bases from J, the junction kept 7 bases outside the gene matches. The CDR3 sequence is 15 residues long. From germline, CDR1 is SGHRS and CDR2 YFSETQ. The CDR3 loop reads CASSQRGLAGREQFF. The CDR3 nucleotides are TGCGCCAGCAGCCAACGGGGACTAGCGGGGCGTGAGCAGTTCTTC.